This T cell receptor (beta chain) was recovered during a study of cytomegalovirus exposure and HLA in healthy donors. Germline-derived CDR1 and CDR2 are SGHTA and FQGNSA. CDR3 length: 18 amino acids. Trimming left V 2 bases short and J 5 bases short, with 24 bases between. PCR used 60 Vbeta primers and 13 Jbeta primers. The assay was immunoSEQ multiplex PCR, and TCRdb's table has in-frame clones only and misses some. The sample holds fewer than 200,000 clones, 75% to 85% seen once. The receptor's source is a female donor in good health and CMV-seronegative. The chain uses TRBV7-2 and TRBJ2-5; TRBD1 is a possible D gene (6 bases). Sequenced material: PBMCs. This CDR3 reads CASSLNYQGPVSRETQYF. The CDR3 DNA follows: TGTGCCAGCAGCTTAAATTATCAGGGGCCAGTATCGCGGGAGACCCAGTACTTC.